This TCR beta chain is drawn from a study of beta chain features in type 1 diabetes. Broader study findings: All four CD4+ subsets from Type 1 diabetes patients carried moderately but significantly shorter TCRB CDR3s. Patients with type 1 diabetes carried fewer insertions and had more deletions at their VDJ junctions.

This clone was seen a single time. Its antigen is not known. Expressed TCRB transcripts were sequenced because the entire RNA isolate underwent reverse transcription. The protocol was immunoSEQ multiplex PCR, while the TCRdb copy is restricted to in-frame clones and leaves out a portion. Here the sample spans roughly 300,000 clones, about 14% being singletons. Sorted cells reached over 95% purity in every population. The CDR3 runs 15 residues. CDR1 is MNHNS, CDR2 SASEGT, per germline. With 6 bases clipped from V and 14 bases from J, the junction kept 14 bases outside the gene matches. Sequences were obtained from central memory CD4+ T cells from blood. V gene TRBV6-1 combines with J gene TRBJ2-1; TRBD2 matches at 12 bases. This receptor was taken from a man aged 30 to 39 in good health. CDR3 sequence reads: CASRQTGTRTSGEFF. The CDR3 DNA sequence: TGTGCCAGCAGACAAACGGGAACTAGGACTAGCGGGGAGTTCTTC.